The 22 T cell receptor beta chains below all came from one sample that was sequenced in a study of blood T cell repertoires in COVID-19. The assay was immunoSEQ multiplex PCR, and TCRdb's table has in-frame clones only and misses some. The sample consists of more than 65,000 clones, around 84% of them appearing once. Material for sequencing was peripheral blood. These receptors all stem from a human donor in a cohort sampled during active COVID-19.

The genes are TRBV6-5 and TRBJ2-5, with 9 nucleotides matching TRBD2. The CDR3 has 13 amino acids. The V gene's germline CDR1 is MNHEY and CDR2 SVGAGI. Trimming removed 7 bases from V and 5 bases from J; junction bases left unmatched: 5. This CDR3 reads CASTSGNKETQYF. CDR3 sequence (DNA): TGTGCCAGCACTAGCGGGAATAAGGAGACCCAGTACTTC.

In its sample, this clone was seen once. The rearrangement joins TRBV5-6 to TRBJ1-3; no firm D call. The CDR3 is made up of 14 amino acids. The V and J ends lost 1 base and 4 bases respectively, with 9 bases between them. Germline values: CDR1 SGHDT, CDR2 YYEEEE. The CDR3, as DNA: TGTGCCAGCAGCTTGATGTCAAAAGGAAACACCATATATTTT. Translation gives CASSLMSKGNTIYF. The variable domain in full, completed from reference TRBV5-6 and TRBJ1-3, reads DAGVTQSPTHLIKTRGQQVTLRCSPKSGHDTVSWYQQALGQGPQFIFQYYEEEERQRGNFPDRFSGHQFPNYSSELNVNALLLGDSALYLCASSLMSKGNTIYFGEGSWLTVV.

The chain carries TRBV2 and TRBJ2-5; TRBD2 matches at 7 bases. Germline loops: CDR1 SNHLY, CDR2 FYNNEI. With 5 bases clipped from V and 7 bases from J, the junction kept 10 bases outside the gene matches. CDR3 length equals 14 residues. The CDR3 nucleotides read TGTGCCAGCAGTAGCGGGGCGGGGGTTGGGACCCAGTACTTC. Encoded protein: CASSSGAGVGTQYF.

The CDR3 DNA reads TGTGCCAGTAGTATCGGACAGGGGGCGCTTAGGACTGAAGCTTTCTTT. Amino acid sequence: CASSIGQGALRTEAFF. The rearrangement uses TRBV19 and TRBJ1-1; the match to TRBD1 covers 11 bases. V was pared by 3 bases and J by 5 bases, with 8 bases of the junction left unmatched. Germline CDR1 and CDR2: LNHDA and SQIVND (reference sequence). CDR3 length equals 16 residues.

The J gene is TRBJ2-6, the V gene TRBV9; TRBD1 aligns across 8 bases. From germline, CDR1 is SGDLS and CDR2 YYNGEE. V lost 7 bases to trimming and J lost 0 bases; unmatched junction nucleotides: 12. CDR3 length: 18 amino acids. This CDR3 reads CASSRGGTGPSGANVLTF. DNA of the CDR3: TGTGCCAGCTCCCGAGGGGGGACAGGACCCTCTGGGGCCAACGTCCTGACTTTC.

The chain joins TRBV6-6 to TRBJ2-1; TRBD2 is a possible D gene (7 bases). V lost 7 bases, J lost 4 bases, and 14 bases lay in between. CDR3 length equals 14 residues. Germline CDR1 and CDR2: MNHNY and SVGAGI (reference sequence). As DNA, the CDR3 is TGTGCCAGCAATGCGGGGGCCATTTACAATGAGCAGTTCTTC. Translating gives CASNAGAIYNEQFF.

The chain couples TRBV23-1 to TRBJ2-1; 8 positions agree with TRBD1. TRBV23-1 belongs to the ORF category, with a function that is uncertain. This CDR3 comprises 18 residues. The V and J ends lost 3 bases and 4 bases, in that order; junction bases with no gene match: 14. This CDR3 is CASSQKPMTGDFYNEQFF. CDR3 in DNA: TGCGCCAGCAGTCAGAAACCGATGACAGGGGACTTTTACAATGAGCAGTTCTTC.

V usage is TRBV19 and J usage is TRBJ1-1; D remains unclear. The germline V and J ends were trimmed by 5 bases and 1 base, with 17 bases remaining between them. Per germline, CDR1 LNHDA and CDR2 SQIVND (reference sequence). The CDR3 sequence is 16 residues long. The CDR3: CASSPQRWVGNTEAFF. DNA of the CDR3: TGTGCCAGTAGTCCCCAGCGGTGGGTCGGGAACACTGAAGCTTTCTTT.

The chain joins TRBV6-2 or TRBV6-3 to TRBJ2-1; tentatively, D is TRBD1 (5 bases). V dropped 2 bases and J dropped 7 bases, with 18 bases sitting between them. Germline CDR1 and CDR2: MNHEY and SVGEGT. The CDR3 has 16 residues. In DNA, the CDR3 is TGTGCCAGCAGTTACGACCTTAGGGGTATGGGGAATGAGCAGTTCTTC. It yields the protein CASSYDLRGMGNEQFF.

The chain uses TRBV5-8 and TRBJ1-3; no definite D call. Germline V gene lookup returns CDR1 SGHTS and CDR2 YDEGEE. Trimming took 4 bases from V and 2 from J, leaving 13 bases between them. This CDR3 is 15 amino acids long. CDR3 in DNA: TGTGCCAGCAGCCCTGGAGGTTGGACTGGAAACACCATATATTTT. Its translation is CASSPGGWTGNTIYF.

The V and J genes are TRBV19 and TRBJ1-6; TRBD1 might be the D (5 bases). With 5 bases removed from V and 0 bases from J, the gap between germline ends came to 8 bases. In germline, CDR1 is LNHDA, CDR2 SQIVND (reference sequence). CDR3 length equals 15 residues. The CDR3 DNA sequence: TGTGCCAGTAGTCCAGGGATCTCCTATAATTCACCCCTCCACTTT. The encoded protein is CASSPGISYNSPLHF. Using reference TRBV19 and TRBJ1-6 for the parts outside the CDR3, the full variable domain is DGGITQSPKYLFRKEGQNVTLSCEQNLNHDAMYWYRQDPGQGLRLIYYSQIVNDFQKGDIAEGYSVSREKKESFPLTVTSAQKNPTAFYLCASSPGISYNSPLHFGNGTRLTVT.

The chain combines TRBV3-1 (or the pseudogene TRBV3-2) with TRBJ2-1; D may be TRBD1 (6 bases). This CDR3 is 15 amino acids long. Trimming stripped 4 bases from V and 0 bases from J, with 10 bases between. Germline V gene lookup returns CDR1 LGHDT and CDR2 YNNKEL (reference sequence). This CDR3 reads CASSLGQTSYNEQFF. CDR3 sequence (DNA): TGTGCCAGCAGCCTTGGACAGACCTCCTACAATGAGCAGTTCTTC.

The chain uses TRBV11-3 and TRBJ2-3; TRBD1 agrees at 7 bases. The germline CDR1 and CDR2 sequences are SGHNT and YENEEA. CDR3 size: 15 residues. With 0 bases clipped from V and 4 bases from J, the junction kept 4 bases outside the gene matches. The CDR3 DNA sequence: TGTGCCAGCAGCTTAGAACGCCAGGGGGCAGATACGCAGTATTTT. Its protein is CASSLERQGADTQYF.

This sequence joins TRBV7-6 and TRBJ2-3; 8 bases line up with TRBD2. V lost 3 bases and J lost 5; bases outside the gene matches: 13. Per the germline V gene, CDR1 is SGHVS and CDR2 is FNYEAQ. This CDR3 spans 17 amino acids. The CDR3, as DNA: TGTGCCAGCAGCTTGGGGTCCGGGGGGGCCTCGGTAGATACGCAGTATTTT. Protein product: CASSLGSGGASVDTQYF.

This clone was seen more than once but under ten times. V and J are TRBV28 and TRBJ1-3, with D possibly matching TRBD1 (6 bases). Trimming pared 8 bases from V and 2 bases from J, leaving 13 bases between. The CDR3 consists of 14 residues. CDR1 is MDHEN, CDR2 SYDVKM, per germline. The CDR3 DNA reads as TGTGCCAGCCGCGACAGGAGCCCTGGAAACACCATATATTTT. Translating gives CASRDRSPGNTIYF.

The chain is built from TRBV28 and TRBJ1-1; 8 bases agree with TRBD1. V lost 5 bases, J lost 1 base, and 6 bases stayed unmatched. CDR1 and CDR2 (germline): MDHEN, SYDVKM. This CDR3 has 15 amino acids. Here the CDR3 DNA reads TGTGCCAGCAGTGGTACAGGGGGGAAGAACACTGAAGCTTTCTTT. Translating gives CASSGTGGKNTEAFF. Supplemented by reference TRBV28 and TRBJ1-1, the full variable domain reads DVKVTQSSRYLVKRTGEKVFLECVQDMDHENMFWYRQDPGLGLRLIYFSYDVKMKEKGDIPEGYSVSREKKERFSLILESASTNQTSMYLCASSGTGGKNTEAFFGQGTRLTVV.

CDR3 coding DNA: TGCAGCGTTACAACCCTTACGCGGATTCAGTACTTC. This translates into CSVTTLTRIQYF. The chain carries TRBV29-1 and TRBJ2-4; D ambiguous. Germline V CDR1 and CDR2: SQVTM, ANQGSEA. The V and J ends lost 5 bases and 10 bases respectively, with 15 bases between them. This CDR3 contains 12 residues.

The rearrangement uses TRBV3-1 (or the pseudogene TRBV3-2) and TRBJ1-5; D is unresolved. Trimming pared 0 bases from V and 4 bases from J, leaving 13 bases between. The CDR3 runs to 16 residues. Germline V gene sequence: CDR1 LGHDT, CDR2 YNNKEL (reference sequence). The CDR3 bases are TGTGCCAGCAGCCAAGAGGCCCACACCCGTAATCAGCCCCAGCATTTT. Its protein is CASSQEAHTRNQPQHF.

V and J are TRBV5-4 and TRBJ2-5; 11 bases match TRBD2. V lost 4 bases, J lost 1 base, and 6 bases stayed unmatched. This CDR3 has 16 residues. The germline gives CDR1 SGHNT, CDR2 YYREEE (reference sequence). As DNA, the CDR3 is TGTGCCAGCAGCACTGGGACTAGCGGAGGCCAAGAGACCCAGTACTTC. Protein sequence: CASSTGTSGGQETQYF.

V gene TRBV6-5 combines with J gene TRBJ2-1; TRBD2 matches 16 bases. The length of the CDR3 is 15 residues. J gave up 9 bases and V 6 bases, and 5 bases lay outside the gene matches. Per germline, CDR1 MNHEY and CDR2 SVGAGI. CDR3 coding DNA: TGTGCCAGCAGGTCCGGGACTAGCGGGGGGGTTGAGCAGTTCTTC. Translated, it gives CASRSGTSGGVEQFF.

The chain recombines TRBV5-5 with TRBJ1-4; unclear D gene. CDR3 length: 16 amino acids. V was trimmed by 4 bases and J by 0 bases, leaving 13 bases between them. Per the germline V gene, CDR1 is SGHKS and CDR2 is YYEKEE (reference sequence). CDR3 residues: CASSVYGGATNEKLFF. As DNA, the CDR3 is TGTGCCAGCAGCGTGTACGGCGGGGCAACTAATGAAAAACTGTTTTTT.

The chain employs TRBV19 and TRBJ2-6; 7 bases match TRBD1. The CDR3 is made up of 16 amino acids. Germline V gene lookup returns CDR1 LNHDA and CDR2 SQIVND (reference sequence). The J segment lost 0 bases and the V segment lost 5 bases, leaving 4 bases of the junction unmatched. CDR3 nucleotides: TGTGCCAGTAGTGGACAGGACCACTCTGGGGCCAACGTCCTGACTTTC. Translation gives CASSGQDHSGANVLTF.